These T cell receptor beta chains were read from a single sample in a study of blood T cell repertoires in COVID-19. Only in-frame clones appear in the TCRdb table, and some are missing; sequencing was by immunoSEQ multiplex PCR. The sample shows more than 150,000 clones, around 80% of them seen only once. The source material was peripheral blood. The receptors here all came from a woman aged 60-75 years with acute or convalescent COVID-19. Each CDR3 is given with its conserved first and last residue. The D gene is left open where the match is weak. Not all rows give a size; the values are once, few, many and, for expanded clones, a class.

D gene	clone size	V gene	CDR3 length	J gene	CDR3 DNA	CDR3 protein
TRBD1	.	TRBV6-5	14	TRBJ1-1	TGTGCCAGCAGGGGGACAGGGAGGTACACTGAAGCTTTCTTT	CASRGTGRYTEAFF
.	.	TRBV5-1	14	TRBJ1-4	TGCGCCAGCAGCTTGCGAGGGAAGGGCGAAAAACTGTTTTTT	CASSLRGKGEKLFF
TRBD1	.	TRBV5-1	15	TRBJ1-2	TGCGCCAGCAGCCCACGGACAGGGGAGAGATATGGCTACACCTTC	CASSPRTGERYGYTF
.	.	TRBV18	13	TRBJ1-1	TGTGCCAGCTCACCATCAGGAAGCACTGAAGCTTTCTTT	CASSPSGSTEAFF
.	.	TRBV19	12	TRBJ1-2	TGTGCCAGTAGTCGTGACCTGGAGGGCTACACCTTC	CASSRDLEGYTF
.	.	TRBV21-1	13	TRBJ1-2	TGTGCCAGCAGCAATAGGGGAAGCTATGGCTACACCTTC	CASSNRGSYGYTF
.	.	TRBV5-1	15	TRBJ1-2	TGCGCCAGCAAAAGGCAGGGCTCACTTAACTATGGCTACACCTTC	CASKRQGSLNYGYTF
.	.	TRBV30	13	TRBJ1-1	TGTGCCCACTACAAGGAGTGGAACACTGAAGCTTTCTTT	CAHYKEWNTEAFF
.	.	TRBV18	14	TRBJ1-6	TGTGCCAGTTCTCCGGGACTCCATAATTCACCCCTCCACTTT	CASSPGLHNSPLHF
TRBD1	.	TRBV7-2	13	TRBJ1-1	TGTGCCACCGGACAGGGCATGAACACTGAAGCTTTCTTT	CATGQGMNTEAFF
.	.	TRBV6-2/TRBV6-3	14	TRBJ1-2	TGTGCCAGCAGCTGGACGGGAGCTTACTATGGCTACACCTTC	CASSWTGAYYGYTF
.	.	TRBV5-4	14	TRBJ1-2	TGTGCCAGCAGCTTGGGGAGGGCGCGCGATGGCTACACCTTC	CASSLGRARDGYTF
.	few	TRBV28	15	TRBJ1-3	TGTGCCTGCGGAGGGAGCCAGAGCTCTGGAAACACCATATATTTT	CACGGSQSSGNTIYF
.	.	TRBV12-3/TRBV12-4	12	TRBJ2-5	TGTGCCAGCAGACTCAGGGAAGAGACCCAGTACTTC	CASRLREETQYF
TRBD1	.	TRBV10-3	12	TRBJ2-7	TGTGCCATCAGCTTCAGGGGGCCCGAGCAGTACTTC	CAISFRGPEQYF
TRBD1	once	TRBV5-8	15	TRBJ1-2	TGTGCCAGCAGCTTAGGGGGACAGTCCGCCTATGGCTACACCTTC	CASSLGGQSAYGYTF
TRBD2	.	TRBV6-4	15	TRBJ2-7	TGTGCCAGCAAGCAGACGGCTAGCGGGGGTTACGAGCAGTACTTC	CASKQTASGGYEQYF
TRBD1	.	TRBV6-5	16	TRBJ1-2	TGTGCCAGCAGTTACTGGGGGACAGGCCCTAACTATGGCTACACCTTC	CASSYWGTGPNYGYTF
.	.	TRBV2	19	TRBJ1-6	TGTGCCAGCAGCTTGGGGGGGGCCCCGGGAGGCTCCTATAATTCACCCCTCCACTTT	CASSLGGAPGGSYNSPLHF
TRBD1	.	TRBV10-1	13	TRBJ1-1	TGCGCCACCGTTAAGGACAGGTACGGCGAAGCTTTCTTT	CATVKDRYGEAFF
TRBD1	.	TRBV6-5	15	TRBJ2-7	TGTGCCAGCAGTTACGGGACAGGGTCTCCACTCGAGCAGTACTTC	CASSYGTGSPLEQYF
.	.	TRBV7-6	14	TRBJ2-2	TGTGCCAGCAGCCTGGACACGAACACCGGGGAGCTGTTTTTT	CASSLDTNTGELFF
TRBD1	few	TRBV5-1	17	TRBJ1-1	TGCGCCAGCAGCTCCGTCCCGGGACAGGGATGGAACACTGAAGCTTTCTTT	CASSSVPGQGWNTEAFF
TRBD1	.	TRBV10-2	14	TRBJ1-5	TGCGCCAGCAGGGACGGGACAGGAGTAACGCCCCAGCATTTT	CASRDGTGVTPQHF
TRBD1	.	TRBV10-1	19	TRBJ2-2	TGCGCCAGCAGTGAGGTCACTAAGGGGACAGGCACGAACACCGGGGAGCTGTTTTTT	CASSEVTKGTGTNTGELFF
TRBD1	.	TRBV10-2	16	TRBJ2-5	TGCGCCAGCAGTGGCAAGCTCGGCCAGGGGGTGGAGACCCAGTACTTC	CASSGKLGQGVETQYF
.	.	TRBV15	16	TRBJ1-3	TGTGCCACCAGCAGAGATCTGGGGGCGCGAGGAAACACCATATATTTT	CATSRDLGARGNTIYF
.	.	TRBV3-1/TRBV3-2	16	TRBJ2-3	TGTGCCAGCAGCCATGGTCGCCAGAGGGGCACAGATACGCAGTATTTT	CASSHGRQRGTDTQYF